Detailed here is one T cell receptor beta chain. The specificity of this receptor is unknown. No qualities accompany the bases; no much larger clone lies one base away. Libraries were built with PCR. At the Johns Hopkins FTIC core, DNA from the cultured CD4+ T cells underwent TCR sequencing with the Oncomine TCR Beta short-read assay. The QIAamp micro DNA kit was used to extract genomic DNA from the cultured CD4+ T cells. Oncomine TCR Beta libraries made from cultured CD4+ T cells were pooled using unique dual indexes and sequenced on an Illumina iSeq 100. As for the authors' bioinformatics: Non-productive sequences were removed, and CDR3s not starting with C, not ending with F or W, or shorter than 7 amino acids were discarded. Antigen-specific clonotypes were identified using the MANAFEST web application through comparison of peptide-stimulated wells with reference and other culture wells. Positive clones required FDR below 0.05, an odds ratio above 5, and productive frequency above 0.1% in at least two of three replicate wells. Cross-reactive clonotypes were defined as significantly expanded in both SARS-CoV-2 spike wells and at least one common cold coronavirus spike condition. Similarity between CDR3 sequences was evaluated in R version 3.6.1 using Levenshtein distances (stringdist) and unrooted phylogenetic trees (ape). TCRdb passed the public sequencing reads through fastp at Q25 and MiXCR, retaining productive beta sequences. Rows with one shared CDR3 protein collapse into an entry with the most common genes and DNA. The authors' filters were not applied to this entry. The sample table holds under 20,000 distinct CDR3 sequences, of which about 56% were seen once. Around 7.3% of the sample is in the top ten clones.

The intended sense of this specimen's treatment or condition label: approximately 11-day PBMC culture with coronavirus spike peptide pools or control peptides (ViraFEST assay). The ViraFEST assay, used in the study, expanded antigen-specific T cells with peptide pools and then identified the expanded clonotypes through TCR sequencing. The convalescent patients' positive SARS-CoV-2 PCR tests fell between March and December 2020, which was before the Alpha, Beta and Delta variants emerged in the United States. Each well held 2 million to 2.5 million PBMCs cultured with 9 to 10 ug/ml peptide pools in IMDM containing approximately 5% human AB serum and approximately 10 IU/ml IL-2. On days 3 and 7, half of the culture medium was replaced with fresh IL-2-containing medium. After 9 to 11 days of culture, CD4+ T cells were isolated by negative selection with the EasySep CD4+ T cell isolation kit. Ficoll-Paque Plus gradient centrifugation was used to isolate PBMCs from whole blood, and the isolated PBMCs were then either used fresh or cryopreserved at -140C. In general, triplicate wells were set up for every culture condition.

This record belongs to a study of vaccination and CD4 T cells after COVID-19 (dated by TCRdb to 2021 to 2024). In the study overall: Convalescent patients had a positive SARS-CoV-2 result on nasal swab PCR, and of these patients, some 10 had mild disease and one had severe disease. The convalescent cohort comprised six males and four females, including two Hispanic individuals, seven Caucasians, two Asians and one multiracial person. Participants got two doses of the Pfizer-BioNTech BNT162b2 vaccine (n=8) or two doses of the Moderna mRNA-1273 vaccine (n=2). Post-COVID blood samples were collected from convalescent patients a median of roughly 100 days after diagnosis, with a range of roughly 30 to 161 days. Post-vaccine blood samples were obtained a median of about 77 days after the second vaccine dose, with a range of 14 to 241 days. The cultures were stimulated with overlapping spike peptide pools from SARS-CoV-2 and from the common cold coronaviruses HCoV-NL63, HCoV-OC43 and HCoV-229E. Control cultures received a CEFX viral epitope pool as the positive control, an HIV-1 Nef peptide pool as the negative control, or no peptide. In 9 to 11 COVID-19 convalescent patients and a few infection-naive healthy vaccine recipients, researchers compared the spike-specific CD4+ TCR repertoire from before mRNA vaccination with the repertoire from after.

The germline V gene supplies CDR1 MNHNS and CDR2 SASEGT. The CDR3 goes from the cysteine to the phenylalanine over 14 residues. Kept here is only the CDR3 DNA, which spans 42 bases and is read in frame from base 1. Trimming accounts for 9 bases at V and 3 bases at J, while the number of junction bases matched to no gene is 8. The full study reports these points: An increase in the median number of SARS-CoV-2-reactive clonotypes from approximately 21 after infection to 38 after vaccination was observed, but the change was not found to be significant. In convalescent patients, a median roughly 86% of post-vaccine SARS-CoV-2-reactive clones were detected only after vaccination, suggesting vaccine-specific priming. The study included relatively few convalescent patients and did not analyze early timepoints after natural infection. In convalescent patients, nearly all vaccine-specific clones (304 of 307) were found to be mono-reactive for SARS-CoV-2 spike rather than cross-reactive with common cold coronaviruses.

This chain is built from TRBV6-1 and TRBJ1-5; 7 bases in between match TRBD1. The source is a human donor who had recovered from COVID-19. The source was CD4+ T cells from blood, cultured in vitro, collected before SARS-CoV-2 vaccination. The sequenced DNA: TGTGCCAGACCGGACAGGAGGGACAATCAGCCCCAGCATTTT. This yields the protein CARPDRRDNQPQHF.